The table lists the clone carrying this T cell receptor (beta chain) with a few counts. V shed 4 bases and J 5 bases; nucleotides not matched to a gene: 17. The CDR3 loop spans 17 amino acids. Germline V gives CDR1 SGHNT, CDR2 YYREEE (reference sequence). The data belong to a study of TIL therapy for anti-PD-1-resistant metastatic lung cancer. The overall study: Tumor harvest preceded PD-1/PD-L1 blockade, followed by nivolumab treatment. By whole-exome sequencing, median non-synonymous tumor mutation burden was approximately 1.6 mutations per megabase.

The libraries were made with immunoSEQ v3. TCRdb's copy holds only in-frame clones and misses some; the assay was immunoSEQ multiplex PCR. The profile shows more than 15,000 clones, 60% to 80% of them singletons. Specified time point: pre-treatment sample, taken before nivolumab and TIL therapy. Adults with stage 4 NSCLC were enrolled in a phase I trial. The chain uses TRBV5-4 and TRBJ1-2; the match to TRBD1 covers 7 bases. The receptor comes from a person aged 25-79 years with non-small cell lung cancer. The sample consisted of blood, taken at baseline. This chain's CDR3 is CASSPPILGGARYGYTF. In DNA, the CDR3 is TGTGCCAGCAGCCCACCGATTCTAGGGGGCGCCCGATATGGCTACACCTTC.